This T cell receptor (beta chain) appears in the sequencing data of a study of blood T cells in healthy people across ages. V was pared by 6 bases and J by 8 bases, with 6 bases of the junction left unmatched. CDR1 SEHNR and CDR2 FQNEAQ come from the germline V gene (reference sequence). This CDR3 region has 14 residues. With a J-beta primer mix and a sample-barcoded 5' primer, a second PCR ran 7 to 11 cycles. A single record per CDR3 protein comes from TCRdb applying MiXCR to the 5' RACE reads. The sample records roughly 2 million distinct CDR3 sequences, about 50% being singletons. This clonotype was found once.

The sequencing input was blood. This TCR was recovered from a woman aged 40 to 49 in good health. This chain joins TRBV7-9 and TRBJ2-2; 10 bases match TRBD1. The CDR3 DNA reads TGTGCCAGCAGTCCCGGGACAGGGGATGGGGAGCTGTTTTTT. It translates to CASSPGTGDGELFF.